The 18 T cell receptor beta chains listed next were all sequenced from one sample in a study of shared clonotypes between healthy human individuals. Measured with immunoSEQ multiplex PCR; TCRdb has only the in-frame clones, and not every one. The sample records roughly 2,500,000 clones, more than 85% being singletons. The sequenced material came from naive CD4+ T cells from PBMCs. Subset defined: CD45RA+ positively selected. These receptors originate from a man between 18 and 35 years old in good health. Some clones in this sample may be carry-over from other donors' samples.

This chain connects TRBV28 to TRBJ1-3; D gene uncertain. The CDR3 totals 15 residues. CDR1 is MDHEN, CDR2 SYDVKM, per germline. Trimming left V 1 base short and J 1 base short, with 8 bases between. The CDR3 nucleotides read TGTGCCAGCAGTTTATCGTCTGCTTCTGGAAACACCATATATTTT. Residues: CASSLSSASGNTIYF.

The chain uses TRBV18 and TRBJ2-1; 8 bases fit TRBD1. V trimming: 2 bases; J trimming: 3 bases; junction bases outside the gene matches: 6. Per the germline V gene, CDR1 is KGHSH and CDR2 is LQKENI. CDR3 length: 16 amino acids. The CDR3 region is CASSPGDRLFYNEQFF. The CDR3 DNA follows: TGTGCCAGCTCACCAGGGGACAGGTTATTCTACAATGAGCAGTTCTTC.

The rearrangement links TRBV15 to TRBJ1-1, with TRBD1 identical over 7 bases. In germline, CDR1 is LNHNV, CDR2 YYDKDF (reference sequence). Trimming at V came to 4 bases and at J to 7 bases, leaving 15 bases not matched to a gene. This CDR3 is built from 16 residues. The CDR3 loop is CATSNKPTRGSVEAFF. CDR3 in DNA: TGTGCCACCAGCAACAAACCCACCAGGGGGTCCGTTGAAGCTTTCTTT.

The genes are TRBV6-6 and TRBJ1-1; D gene uncertain. The V gene's germline CDR1 is MNHNY and CDR2 SVGAGI (reference sequence). CDR3 length: 14 amino acids. V shed 6 bases and J shed 0 bases, with 11 bases lying between them. The CDR3 protein is CASSDGVMNTEAFF. The CDR3 DNA sequence: TGTGCCAGCAGCGACGGGGTGATGAACACTGAAGCTTTCTTT.

The chain joins TRBV30 to TRBJ1-5; D is perhaps TRBD1 (5 bases). The germline gives CDR1 GTSNPN, CDR2 SVGIG (reference sequence). V shed 0 bases and J shed 1 base, with 16 bases lying between them. The CDR3 contains 17 residues. In nucleotides, the CDR3 is TGTGCCTGGAGTGTACAGAAACGGACACCCAGCAATCAGCCCCAGCATTTT. Protein sequence: CAWSVQKRTPSNQPQHF.

This chain uses TRBV6-6 with TRBJ2-7; possible D gene TRBD2, 5 bases. Trimming cost V 7 bases and J 2 bases, with 15 bases left between them. The V gene's germline CDR1 is MNHNY and CDR2 SVGAGI (reference sequence). CDR3 size: 14 residues. The CDR3: CASTLDGNPYEQYF. The DNA of the CDR3 is TGTGCCAGCACCCTGGACGGGAACCCCTACGAGCAGTACTTC.

V usage is TRBV5-1 and J usage is TRBJ1-4, with D tentatively TRBD1 (5 bases). Deletions cut 3 bases from V and 4 bases from J, with 16 bases between. The germline gives CDR1 SGHRS, CDR2 YFSETQ. This CDR3 has 16 amino acids. The CDR3 nucleotides read TGCGCCAGCAGCTCTGTTGTTGGGGGTTATAATGAAAAACTGTTTTTT. Translated: CASSSVVGGYNEKLFF. Variable domain in full (rest from reference TRBV5-1 and TRBJ1-4): KAGVTQTPRYLIKTRGQQVTLSCSPISGHRSVSWYQQTPGQGLQFLFEYFSETQRNKGNFPGRFSGRQFSNSRSEMNVSTLELGDSALYLCASSSVVGGYNEKLFFGSGTQLSVL.

The chain links TRBV4-3 to TRBJ1-2; TRBD1 agrees at 7 bases. Germline V CDR1 and CDR2: LGHNA, YSLEER. V lost 4 bases, J lost 6 bases, and 11 bases stayed unmatched. The CDR3 extends over 15 amino acids. The CDR3, as DNA: TGCGCCAGCAGCCTCGACCGACAGGGCGGCCATGGCTACACCTTC. Translation: CASSLDRQGGHGYTF.

J is TRBJ1-1 and V is TRBV19, with 7 bases fitting TRBD1. The CDR3 spans 14 residues. Germline trimming cut 5 bases from V and 0 bases from J; bases unmatched to any gene: 3. Germline CDR1 reads LNHDA; CDR2 reads SQIVND (reference sequence). The CDR3 nucleotides read TGTGCCAGTAGTCCCGACAGGGTGAACACTGAAGCTTTCTTT. The encoded protein is CASSPDRVNTEAFF.

V usage is TRBV5-1 and J usage is TRBJ1-3; maybe TRBD1 (6 bases). The CDR3 has 14 amino acids. Germline V gene data show CDR1 as SGHRS and CDR2 as YFSETQ. The ends were cut back, 0 bases at V and 10 bases at J, with 14 bases in the middle. CDR3 residues: CASSLDRDLGTIYF. The CDR3 region has the DNA TGCGCCAGCAGCTTGGACAGGGACCTGGGGACCATATATTTT.

The chain couples TRBV2 to TRBJ2-7; D perhaps matches TRBD1 (5 bases). The CDR3 runs to 15 residues. The ends were cut back, 6 bases at V and 0 bases at J, with 15 bases in the middle. Germline lookup yields CDR1 SNHLY and CDR2 FYNNEI. CDR3 in amino acids: CASRLDRTSSYEQYF. The CDR3 DNA reads TGTGCCAGCAGGCTAGACAGAACGAGCTCCTACGAGCAGTACTTC.

This chain uses TRBV28 with TRBJ2-1; 8 bases match TRBD2. This CDR3 has 17 residues. Germline V gene sequence: CDR1 MDHEN, CDR2 SYDVKM. The junction had 9 bases not matched to a gene; V was cut back by 5 bases and J by 0 bases. In DNA form, the CDR3 reads TGTGCCAGCAGTACCTCTAGCGGGCTTAGCTCCTACAATGAGCAGTTCTTC. It yields the protein CASSTSSGLSSYNEQFF. Full variable domain (missing parts from reference TRBV28 and TRBJ2-1): DVKVTQSSRYLVKRTGEKVFLECVQDMDHENMFWYRQDPGLGLRLIYFSYDVKMKEKGDIPEGYSVSREKKERFSLILESASTNQTSMYLCASSTSSGLSSYNEQFFGPGTRLTVL.

The genes are TRBV4-2 and TRBJ2-7; 12 bases match TRBD2. V gave up 1 base and J gave up 3 bases; unmatched junction bases: 13. Germline-derived CDR1 and CDR2 are LGHNA and YNFKEQ. The CDR3 has 19 residues. The CDR3 loop is CASSQASSRGLAGSYEQYF. CDR3 nucleotide sequence: TGTGCCAGCAGCCAAGCGAGCTCACGAGGACTAGCGGGGAGCTACGAGCAGTACTTC.

The V gene is TRBV5-1, the J gene TRBJ1-2; D unresolved. CDR1 is SGHRS and CDR2 is YFSETQ in the germline V gene. The CDR3 sequence is 15 residues long. V lost 0 bases and J lost 2, with 11 bases in between. The CDR3: CASSLAGTANYGYTF. The CDR3 nucleotides are TGCGCCAGCAGCTTGGCCGGAACAGCGAACTATGGCTACACCTTC.

This chain links TRBV27 with TRBJ1-3; D unclear. V was pared by 1 base and J by 5 bases, with 15 bases between. This CDR3 is 16 amino acids long. Germline V gives CDR1 MNHEY, CDR2 SMNVEV (reference sequence). As DNA, the CDR3 is TGTGCCAGCAGTTTATTTTTGAGAATAACCCGAAACACCATATATTTT. This gives the protein CASSLFLRITRNTIYF.

The chain recombines TRBV6-7 with TRBJ1-5; the D gene is possibly TRBD1 (5 bases). TRBV6-7 is an ORF; its function is uncertain. The ends were cut back, 0 bases at V and 0 bases at J, with 24 bases in the middle. The CDR3 sequence is 21 residues long. CDR3 nucleotide sequence: TGTGCCAGCAGTTACTCTTCCCTAAATCCCGAGACAGAATATAGCAATCAGCCCCAGCATTTT. Translating gives CASSYSSLNPETEYSNQPQHF.

CDR3 DNA: TGTGCCAGCAGCTTTCGGAGTCAGGATACGCAGTATTTT. Protein sequence: CASSFRSQDTQYF. The chain recombines TRBV7-2 with TRBJ2-3; no reliable D call. Germline CDR1 is SGHTA and CDR2 is FQGNSA. This CDR3 contains 13 residues. The germline V and J ends were trimmed by 3 bases and 6 bases, with 10 bases remaining between them.

The V and J genes are TRBV19 and TRBJ1-1; D not resolved. V was pared by 0 bases and J by 11 bases, with 16 bases between. CDR3 length: 14 amino acids. CDR1 LNHDA and CDR2 SQIVND come from the germline V gene (reference sequence). The CDR3 protein is CASSIDLGVPGAFF. CDR3 in DNA: TGTGCCAGTAGTATAGATCTCGGCGTACCCGGGGCTTTCTTT.